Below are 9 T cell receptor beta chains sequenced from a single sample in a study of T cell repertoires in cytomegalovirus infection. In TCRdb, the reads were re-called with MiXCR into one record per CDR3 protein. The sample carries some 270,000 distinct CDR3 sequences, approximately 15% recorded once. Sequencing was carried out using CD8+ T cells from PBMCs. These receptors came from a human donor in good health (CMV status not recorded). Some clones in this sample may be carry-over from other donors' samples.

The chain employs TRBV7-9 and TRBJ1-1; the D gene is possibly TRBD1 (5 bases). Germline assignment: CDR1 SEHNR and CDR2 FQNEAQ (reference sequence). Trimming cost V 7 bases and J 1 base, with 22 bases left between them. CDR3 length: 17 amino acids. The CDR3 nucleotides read TGTGCCAGCATTTTCTCGGTGGCAGAAAGGGGGAACACTGAAGCTTTCTTT. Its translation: CASIFSVAERGNTEAFF.

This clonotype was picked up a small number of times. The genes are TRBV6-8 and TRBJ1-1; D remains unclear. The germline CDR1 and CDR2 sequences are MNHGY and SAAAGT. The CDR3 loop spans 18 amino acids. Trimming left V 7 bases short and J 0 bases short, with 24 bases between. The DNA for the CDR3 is TGTGCCAGCACCATTGGAAGACTCAGCGATACTCTGAACACTGAAGCTTTCTTT. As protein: CASTIGRLSDTLNTEAFF.

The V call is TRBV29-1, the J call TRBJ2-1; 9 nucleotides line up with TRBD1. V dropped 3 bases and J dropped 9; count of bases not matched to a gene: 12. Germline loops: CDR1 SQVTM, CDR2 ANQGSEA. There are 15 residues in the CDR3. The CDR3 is CSVEVGTGLVVEQFF. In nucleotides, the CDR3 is TGCAGCGTTGAGGTGGGGACAGGGTTAGTTGTTGAGCAGTTCTTC.

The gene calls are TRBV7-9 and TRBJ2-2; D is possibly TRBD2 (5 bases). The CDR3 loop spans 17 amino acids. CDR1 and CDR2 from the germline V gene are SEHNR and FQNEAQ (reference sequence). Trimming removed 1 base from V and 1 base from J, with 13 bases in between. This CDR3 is CASSLGLYGENTGELFF. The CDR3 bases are TGTGCCAGCAGCTTAGGGCTCTACGGGGAGAACACCGGGGAGCTGTTTTTT.

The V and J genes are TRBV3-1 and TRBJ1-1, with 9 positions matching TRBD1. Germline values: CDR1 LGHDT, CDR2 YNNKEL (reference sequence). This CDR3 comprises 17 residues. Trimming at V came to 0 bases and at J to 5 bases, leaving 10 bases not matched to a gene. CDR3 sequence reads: CASSQDLTGGWRTEAFF. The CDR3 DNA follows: TGTGCCAGCAGCCAAGATCTGACAGGGGGTTGGAGAACTGAAGCTTTCTTT.

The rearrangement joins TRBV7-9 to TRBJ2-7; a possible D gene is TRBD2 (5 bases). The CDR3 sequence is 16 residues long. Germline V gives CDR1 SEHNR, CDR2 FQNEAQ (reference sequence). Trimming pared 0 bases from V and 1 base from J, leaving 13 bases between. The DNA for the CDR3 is TGTGCCAGCAGCTTAGCCCTCGGGGAGCGATCCTACGAGCAGTACTTC. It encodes CASSLALGERSYEQYF. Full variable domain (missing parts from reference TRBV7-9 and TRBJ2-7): DTGVSQNPRHKITKRGQNVTFRCDPISEHNRLYWYRQTLGQGPEFLTYFQNEAQLEKSRLLSDRFSAERPKGSFSTLEIQRTEQGDSAMYLCASSLALGERSYEQYFGPGTRLTVT.

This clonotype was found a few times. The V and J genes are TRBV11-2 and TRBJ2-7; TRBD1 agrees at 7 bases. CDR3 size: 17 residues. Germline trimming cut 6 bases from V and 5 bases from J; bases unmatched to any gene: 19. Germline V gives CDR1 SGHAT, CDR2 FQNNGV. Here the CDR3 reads CASRLTGTAAGVDEQYF. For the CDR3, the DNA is TGTGCCAGCAGATTGACCGGGACAGCGGCTGGGGTGGACGAGCAGTACTTC. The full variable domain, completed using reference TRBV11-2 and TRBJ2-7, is EAGVAQSPRYKIIEKRQSVAFWCNPISGHATLYWYQQILGQGPKLLIQFQNNGVVDDSQLPKDRFSAERLKGVDSTLKIQPAKLEDSAVYLCASRLTGTAAGVDEQYFGPGTRLTVT.

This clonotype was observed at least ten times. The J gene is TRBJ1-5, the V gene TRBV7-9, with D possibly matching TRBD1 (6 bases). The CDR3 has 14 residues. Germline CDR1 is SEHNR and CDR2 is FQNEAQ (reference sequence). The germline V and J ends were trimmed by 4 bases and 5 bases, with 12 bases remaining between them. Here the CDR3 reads CASSSGGGDQPQHF. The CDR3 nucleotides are TGTGCCAGCAGCTCTGGGGGGGGCGATCAGCCCCAGCATTTT.

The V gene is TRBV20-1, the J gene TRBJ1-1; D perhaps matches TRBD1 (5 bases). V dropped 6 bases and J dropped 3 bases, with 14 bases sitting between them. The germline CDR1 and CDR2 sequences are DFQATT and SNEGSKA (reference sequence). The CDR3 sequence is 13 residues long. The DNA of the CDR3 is TGCAGTGCCGAGGGGTGGAGGGACACTGAAGCTTTCTTT. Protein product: CSAEGWRDTEAFF.